This T cell receptor (beta chain) is from a study of blood T cell repertoires in COVID-19. Overall study: T cells, B-cell-depleted T cells, or PBMCs provided the cDNA or gDNA that served as material.

Using immunoSEQ multiplex PCR, the repertoire was profiled, and TCRdb retains in-frame clones only, with some absent. There are roughly 220,000 clones in the sample; about four fifths occur only once, and roughly 6.2% lies in the top ten. Germline CDR1 LNHDA, CDR2 SQIVND (reference sequence). The CDR3 loop spans 15 amino acids. Germline trimming cut 3 bases from V and 3 bases from J; bases unmatched to any gene: 4. This sequence joins TRBV19 and TRBJ1-4; 7 bases align to TRBD1. The source is a woman aged 40 to 55 who had recovered from COVID-19. Sequencing was done on a sample of PBMCs or T cells enriched from blood (not recorded which). CDR3 in amino acids: CASSIGQAANEKLFF. CDR3 bases: TGTGCCAGTAGTATCGGACAGGCCGCTAATGAAAAACTGTTTTTT. The full variable domain, its missing parts supplied by reference TRBV19 and TRBJ1-4, is DGGITQSPKYLFRKEGQNVTLSCEQNLNHDAMYWYRQDPGQGLRLIYYSQIVNDFQKGDIAEGYSVSREKKESFPLTVTSAQKNPTAFYLCASSIGQAANEKLFFGSGTQLSVL.